This is a list of T cell receptor beta chains from one sample in a study of CD8 T cells in ankylosing spondylitis. TCRdb recomputed calls from the 5' RACE reads with MiXCR, one row per CDR3 protein. The table records some 290,000 distinct CDR3 sequences, 20% of them present only once. Sequenced input: blood, either unsorted or a sorted T cell fraction (not recorded which). These receptor sequences come from a male donor with ankylosing spondylitis or in good health (not recorded which). CDR3s include the opening cysteine and the closing phenylalanine or tryptophan. The order of the fields is clone size, J gene, V gene, CDR3 length, D gene, CDR3 protein, CDR3 DNA. D genes are given only for firm matches. Clone size is not always given. Where it is, it says once, few, many or a class for expanded clones.

>.|TRBJ2-6|TRBV29-1|15|TRBD1
CGARDRGLGANVLTF
TGCGGAGCCCGGGACAGGGGGCTTGGGGCCAACGTCCTGACTTTC
>.|TRBJ1-4|TRBV20-1|13|.
CSKLAPGSEKLFF
TGCAGTAAACTTGCCCCAGGTTCGGAAAAACTGTTTTTT
>.|TRBJ2-4|TRBV28|14|.
CASSLSSGVAIQYF
TGTGCCAGCAGTTTGAGCTCAGGGGTCGCCATTCAGTACTTC
>.|TRBJ2-1|TRBV5-1|16|.
CASSRKDASSYNEQFF
TGCGCCAGCAGCCGAAAGGACGCGAGCTCCTACAATGAGCAGTTCTTC
>.|TRBJ2-4|TRBV9|15|TRBD1
CASSPGTGGGSIQYF
TGTGCCAGCAGCCCCGGAACAGGGGGCGGGAGCATTCAGTACTTC
>few|TRBJ2-1|TRBV28|15|.
CASSFSSMVSNEQFF
TGTGCCAGCAGTTTTTCCAGTATGGTGTCCAATGAGCAGTTCTTC
>.|TRBJ1-1|TRBV5-1|16|.
CASSSDPQGGGTEAFF
TGCGCCAGCAGCTCCGACCCCCAGGGTGGGGGCACTGAAGCTTTCTTT
>.|TRBJ1-1|TRBV20-1|19|TRBD1
CSAATGTGAVLSAGSSAFF
TGCAGTGCTGCGACGGGGACAGGGGCGGTTTTATCGGCAGGCAGTTCGGCTTTCTTT
>.|TRBJ1-6|TRBV5-1|15|.
CASSLGDTALSPLHF
TGCGCCAGCAGCTTGGGGGACACCGCGTTATCACCCCTCCACTTT
>few|TRBJ2-1|TRBV20-1|15|TRBD2
CSASRLAGTYNEQFF
TGCAGTGCTAGCCGACTAGCGGGGACCTACAATGAGCAGTTCTTC
>few|TRBJ2-5|TRBV28|12|.
CASRDGRKTQYF
TGTGCCAGCCGCGATGGCCGAAAGACCCAGTACTTC